The clone carrying this T cell receptor beta chain was observed a handful of times. In the authors' workflow: Researchers report that nucleated cell counts were estimated from reference gene primer amplification. Only in-frame clones appear in the TCRdb table, and some are missing; sequencing was by immunoSEQ multiplex PCR. V and J calls and clone size come straight from that table; D and trimming were deduced from the DNA. The top ten hold about 1% of the sample, which has roughly 120,000 clones, 88% seen once. The data originate from a study of blood T cell repertoires in COVID-19. In the study overall: The cDNA or gDNA used as material had been derived from T cells, B-cell-depleted T cells, or PBMCs.

The CDR3 is made up of 14 amino acids. The chain combines TRBV21-1 with TRBJ1-1; the DNA was not compared with TRBD1, the D call given in the table. TRBV21-1 is deemed a pseudogene. The sequence came from a woman aged 45 to 65 with active or convalescent COVID-19. The sample comprised peripheral blood. The CDR3 spells CASSKGTGRTEAFF. The DNA for the CDR3 is TGTGCCAGCAGCAAAGGGACAGGGAGGACTGAAGCTTTCTTT.